This entry concerns a single TCR beta chain. No antigen is known for it. These data are taken from a study of identical twins. General study findings and limits: Insertions were reduced in abundant cord blood beta clonotypes but not in memory repertoires.

TCRdb re-analysed the 5' RACE reads in MiXCR, keeping a single row per CDR3 protein. The data show about 730,000 distinct CDR3 sequences, 21% seen once. The CDR3 contains 15 residues. CDR1 is SEHNR and CDR2 is FQNEAQ in the germline V gene (reference sequence). V lost 5 bases and J lost 5, with 18 bases in between. A further study also used this sample, focusing on T cells expressing NK-cell markers. That investigation notes: In the group of eight sequenced donors, seven were HCMV-seropositive and one was seronegative. Where several donors were concerned, these clonotypes also led the CD3+CD56-NKG2C+ fraction.

Material for sequencing was PBMCs. This TCR was recovered from a woman under 30 in good health. The genes are TRBV7-9 and TRBJ1-1; D may be TRBD1 (5 bases). CDR3 in DNA: TGTGCCAGCAGCGGTTTCCTTGGGGGAATTACTGAAGCTTTCTTT. Translated: CASSGFLGGITEAFF. Variable domain in full (rest from reference TRBV7-9 and TRBJ1-1): DTGVSQNPRHKITKRGQNVTFRCDPISEHNRLYWYRQTLGQGPEFLTYFQNEAQLEKSRLLSDRFSAERPKGSFSTLEIQRTEQGDSAMYLCASSGFLGGITEAFFGQGTRLTVV.